These 26 T cell receptor beta chains were sequenced from one sample in a study of cytomegalovirus exposure and HLA in healthy donors. The PCR contained 60 Vbeta and 13 Jbeta primers. The assay was immunoSEQ multiplex PCR, and TCRdb's table has in-frame clones only and misses some. The sample holds some 150,000 clones; approximately 78% are singletons and the top ten take around 3%. The specimen was PBMCs. The receptors come from a man aged 35-49 years in good health and CMV-seropositive.

This clone was counted between two and nine times. The V gene is TRBV28, the J gene TRBJ2-7; TRBD1 might be the D (6 bases). The CDR3 is made up of 13 amino acids. V lost 6 bases to trimming and J lost 0 bases, with 9 bases between them. CDR1 and CDR2 (germline): MDHEN, SYDVKM. CDR3 DNA sequence: TGTGCCAGCAGGGACAGTAGCTCCTACGAGCAGTACTTC. Amino acid sequence: CASRDSSSYEQYF.

CDR3 nucleotides: TGTGCCAGCAGCTTAGTGGGTAGCGCGAGCCTCCATGAGCAGTTCTTC. It specifies CASSLVGSASLHEQFF. The chain joins TRBV7-8 to TRBJ2-1; D perhaps matches TRBD2 (5 bases). This CDR3 comprises 16 residues. Trimming took off 1 base at V and 8 bases at J, with 18 bases between the two ends. Germline assignment: CDR1 SGHVS and CDR2 FQNEAQ.

This chain uses TRBV28 with TRBJ1-2, with 7 bases fitting TRBD1. V shed 4 bases, J shed 7 bases, and the junction held 12 bases outside the gene matches. This CDR3 contains 15 residues. Germline V gene data show CDR1 as MDHEN and CDR2 as SYDVKM. DNA of the CDR3: TGTGCCAGCAGTTCGACAGGGTTGATTGACGGTGGCTACACCTTC. It codes for CASSSTGLIDGGYTF.

The chain has TRBV28 and TRBJ1-3; 7 bases align to TRBD1. CDR3 length: 15 residues. CDR1 and CDR2 from the germline V gene are MDHEN and SYDVKM. The V segment lost 5 bases and the J segment 0 bases; nucleotides outside the gene matches: 4. The CDR3: CASSRQGSSGNTIYF. In nucleotides, the CDR3 is TGTGCCAGCAGTCGACAGGGAAGCTCTGGAAACACCATATATTTT.

The rearrangement joins TRBV28 to TRBJ1-1; D perhaps matches TRBD1 (5 bases). Deletions cut 5 bases from V and 11 bases from J, with 15 bases between. Germline assignment: CDR1 MDHEN and CDR2 SYDVKM. This CDR3 region has 12 residues. The CDR3 protein is CASSHPGRAAFF. The CDR3 DNA reads TGTGCCAGCAGTCACCCAGGGAGGGCGGCTTTCTTT. Filled out from reference TRBV28 and TRBJ1-1, the complete variable domain reads DVKVTQSSRYLVKRTGEKVFLECVQDMDHENMFWYRQDPGLGLRLIYFSYDVKMKEKGDIPEGYSVSREKKERFSLILESASTNQTSMYLCASSHPGRAAFFGQGTRLTVV.

CDR3 amino acids: CASSRGEGDEKLFF. CDR3 coding DNA: TGCGCCAGCAGCCGGGGTGAGGGGGATGAAAAACTGTTTTTT. This chain connects TRBV5-1 to TRBJ1-4; maybe TRBD1 (6 bases). Trimming took 4 bases from V and 6 from J, leaving 13 bases between them. The CDR3 runs to 14 residues. Germline V gives CDR1 SGHRS, CDR2 YFSETQ.

The CDR3 region has the DNA TGTGCCAGCAGCTTAGCGATGGGGGGCAATGAGCAGTTCTTC. Protein product: CASSLAMGGNEQFF. V is TRBV7-8 and J is TRBJ2-1; D perhaps matches TRBD2 (6 bases). The CDR3 spans 14 residues. Germline-derived CDR1 and CDR2 are SGHVS and FQNEAQ. V was clipped by 0 bases and J by 6 bases, with 9 bases between them. The variable domain in full, with the rest retrieved from reference TRBV7-8 and TRBJ2-1, is GAGVSQSPRYKVAKRGQDVALRCDPISGHVSLFWYQQALGQGPEFLTYFQNEAQLDKSGLPSDRFFAERPEGSVSTLKIQRTQQEDSAVYLCASSLAMGGNEQFFGPGTRLTVL.

The genes are TRBV5-6 and TRBJ2-3; unclear D gene. The germline V gene encodes CDR1 SGHDT and CDR2 YYEEEE. V was shortened by 5 bases and J by 4 bases, with 8 bases between the two germline ends. This CDR3 spans 12 amino acids. The CDR3 DNA sequence: TGTGCCAGCAGTTCTTCAGCAGATACGCAGTATTTT. Amino acid sequence: CASSSSADTQYF.

This clone was seen more than once but under ten times. The chain combines TRBV6-5 with TRBJ2-7; D may be TRBD2 (6 bases). Trimming stripped 6 bases from V and 0 bases from J, with 15 bases between. Germline lookup yields CDR1 MNHEY and CDR2 SVGAGI. The CDR3 has 15 residues. CDR3 loop: CASSYSGTGSYEQYF. The CDR3 nucleotides are TGTGCCAGCAGCTATAGCGGAACTGGCTCCTACGAGCAGTACTTC.

The chain joins TRBV7-3 to TRBJ2-1, with 10 bases matching TRBD2. This CDR3 has 15 residues. The V gene's germline CDR1 is SGHTA and CDR2 FQGTGA. V shed 3 bases and J 3 bases; nucleotides not matched to a gene: 2. This chain's CDR3 is CASSLGLAFYNEQFF. The CDR3 DNA reads TGTGCCAGCAGCTTGGGACTAGCGTTCTACAATGAGCAGTTCTTC.

The chain employs TRBV21-1 and TRBJ2-2; no DNA check was done on the table's D call, TRBD2. TRBV21-1 is recorded as a pseudogene. This CDR3 has 15 residues. The CDR3 spells CASSVFGRLTGELFF. The CDR3 region has the DNA TGTGCCAGCAGCGTCTTCGGGAGGCTAACCGGGGAGCTGTTTTTT.

This rearrangement joins TRBV25-1 to TRBJ2-1; a possible D gene is TRBD2 (7 bases). Per the germline V gene, CDR1 is MGHDK and CDR2 is SYGVNS. Trimming stripped 6 bases from V and 0 bases from J, with 18 bases between. This CDR3 comprises 17 residues. The CDR3 nucleotides are TGTGCCAGCAGAACCTCCGGGGGGCGGGGCTCCTACAATGAGCAGTTCTTC. It encodes CASRTSGGRGSYNEQFF.

This clone showed up just a few times. The rearrangement uses TRBV6-5 and TRBJ1-2; a weak D match, TRBD1 (6 bases). V was shortened by 7 bases and J by 0 bases, with 12 bases between the two germline ends. The germline V gene has CDR1 MNHEY and CDR2 SVGAGI. The CDR3 has 14 residues. The CDR3 DNA reads as TGTGCCAGCACTAGGACAGATTCTAACTATGGCTACACCTTC. Its protein is CASTRTDSNYGYTF.

The V gene is TRBV5-1, the J gene TRBJ2-2; 7 bases align to TRBD2. J gave up 3 bases and V 4 bases, and 6 bases lay outside the gene matches. CDR3 size: 15 residues. The germline CDR1 and CDR2 sequences are SGHRS and YFSETQ. The CDR3 nucleotides read TGCGCCAGCAGCCTGCGGAGCGGGGACACCGGGGAGCTGTTTTTT. Its translation: CASSLRSGDTGELFF.

The count of this clone is one. The gene calls are TRBV28 and TRBJ2-7, with 10 bases identical to TRBD2. This CDR3 contains 18 residues. CDR1 and CDR2 from the germline V gene are MDHEN and SYDVKM. Trimming at V came to 3 bases and at J to 5 bases, leaving 16 bases not matched to a gene. The CDR3 spells CASSFRNRSSGRRNEQYF. The CDR3 DNA reads TGTGCCAGCAGTTTCAGGAATCGGTCTAGCGGGAGAAGGAACGAGCAGTACTTC.

The chain uses TRBV29-1 and TRBJ1-1, with 11 bases aligning to TRBD1. J lost 5 bases, V lost 0 bases, and 2 bases had no gene match. Per the germline V gene, CDR1 is SQVTM and CDR2 is ANQGSEA. CDR3 size: 14 residues. The CDR3 bases are TGCAGCGTTGAAGACGGGACAGGGGGAACTGAAGCTTTCTTT. Its translation: CSVEDGTGGTEAFF.

V and J are TRBV11-1 and TRBJ2-7, with 11 bases identical to TRBD2. This CDR3 contains 15 residues. V lost 4 bases, J lost 2 bases, and 4 bases stayed unmatched. The germline CDR1 and CDR2 sequences are SGHAT and FQDESV (reference sequence). CDR3 nucleotides: TGTGCCAGCAGCTCGGCGGGACTAGCGGCCTACGAGCAGTACTTC. Its translation: CASSSAGLAAYEQYF.

The count of this clone is one. For the CDR3, the DNA is TGTGCCAGCAGCCCACGGGATACGCAGTATTTT. Translating it yields CASSPRDTQYF. The chain links TRBV6-6 to TRBJ2-3; D not resolved. Trimming stripped 6 bases from V and 6 bases from J, with 7 bases between. This CDR3 region has 11 residues. CDR1 and CDR2 (germline): MNHNY, SVGAGI (reference sequence).

CDR3 loop: CASSPMTGSNEQYF. The CDR3 DNA follows: TGTGCCAGTAGCCCTATGACAGGGAGCAACGAGCAGTACTTC. The chain joins TRBV19 to TRBJ2-7, with 7 bases lining up with TRBD1. Trimming took 6 bases from V and 5 from J; bases not matched to a gene: 10. Germline-derived CDR1 and CDR2 are LNHDA and SQIVND (reference sequence). CDR3 size: 14 residues.

This clone showed up just a few times. The CDR3 nucleotides are TGTGCCAGTAGTATTTCGGTAATGGCCGGGGAGCTGTTTTTT. This translates into CASSISVMAGELFF. The rearrangement links TRBV19 to TRBJ2-2, with unresolved D. V lost 3 bases and J lost 6, with 11 bases in between. The germline CDR1 and CDR2 sequences are LNHDA and SQIVND (reference sequence). This CDR3 has 14 amino acids.

V usage is TRBV30 and J usage is TRBJ1-4; possibly TRBD1 for D (6 bases). The V end was cut by 1 base, the J end by 7 bases, with 13 bases between. The length of the CDR3 is 14 residues. Germline CDR1 is GTSNPN and CDR2 is SVGIG (reference sequence). The CDR3 is CAWSALGASEKLFF. DNA for the CDR3: TGTGCCTGGAGTGCCCTGGGGGCCAGTGAAAAACTGTTTTTT.

The chain carries TRBV10-3 and TRBJ2-5; 7 positions match TRBD1. This CDR3 is 12 amino acids long. In germline, CDR1 is ENHRY, CDR2 SYGVKD. J lost 11 bases, V lost 7 bases, and 10 bases had no gene match. Here the CDR3 DNA reads TGTGCCATCAAGGGGGACAGTTTAGAGCAGTACTTC. Protein: CAIKGDSLEQYF.

The chain carries TRBV6-6 and TRBJ1-2; 9 nucleotides align to TRBD1. The CDR3 spans 15 residues. The germline CDR1 and CDR2 sequences are MNHNY and SVGAGI (reference sequence). The junction had 6 bases not matched to a gene; V was cut back by 6 bases and J by 1 base. CDR3 nucleotides: TGTGCCAGCAGGGAGGGACAGGGACATAACTATGGCTACACCTTC. It codes for CASREGQGHNYGYTF.

The chain recombines TRBV11-3 with TRBJ2-1, with D perhaps matching TRBD2 (7 bases). The CDR3 consists of 16 residues. Trimming pared 4 bases from V and 5 bases from J, leaving 18 bases between. Germline-derived CDR1 and CDR2 are SGHNT and YENEEA. The CDR3 reads CASSSIGGGLNNEQFF. The DNA for the CDR3 is TGTGCCAGCAGCTCGATAGGGGGGGGACTTAACAATGAGCAGTTCTTC. Looking up the rest from reference TRBV11-3 and TRBJ2-1 gives the full variable domain: EAGVVQSPRYKIIEKKQPVAFWCNPISGHNTLYWYLQNLGQGPELLIRYENEEAVDDSQLPKDRFSAERLKGVDSTLKIQPAELGDSAVYLCASSSIGGGLNNEQFFGPGTRLTVL.

The chain joins TRBV5-4 to TRBJ2-1, with D possibly being TRBD2 (6 bases). The CDR3 length is 14 residues. Per germline, CDR1 SGHNT and CDR2 YYREEE (reference sequence). Trimming took 8 bases from V and 0 from J, leaving 12 bases between them. The CDR3 nucleotides read TGTGCCAGTGGTGGGGGGAGCTCCTACAATGAGCAGTTCTTC. Amino acid sequence: CASGGGSSYNEQFF.

The chain couples TRBV5-1 to TRBJ2-7, with no clear D. Deletions cut 4 bases from V and 3 bases from J, with 17 bases between. CDR3 length: 15 residues. The germline V gene has CDR1 SGHRS and CDR2 YFSETQ. Here the CDR3 reads CASSRREAGNYEQYF. The CDR3 DNA reads as TGCGCCAGCAGCCGAAGAGAGGCTGGAAACTACGAGCAGTACTTC.